Presented here are 5 T cell receptor beta chains from one specimen sequenced in a study of T cells in tuberculosis (dated 2018 in TCRdb). To prepare the library, the immunoSEQ multiplex PCR assay was applied. TCRdb provides this immuneACCESS table in a form limited to in-frame rearrangements. Some clones are lacking; in checked studies, under half of them reflect an unresolved V gene, and why the rest are absent is not known. The sample contains about 25,000 clones, around nine tenths of them found a single time. The ten biggest clones cover roughly 15% of the sample. The sequencing input was PBMCs. These receptor sequences come from a donor aged 10-29 years with latent tuberculosis or without tuberculosis infection. Some clones in this sample may be carry-over from other donors' samples.

V and J are TRBV29-1 and TRBJ1-2, with 7 bases matching TRBD1. The CDR3 runs to 13 residues. J lost 2 bases, V lost 6 bases, and 6 bases had no gene match. In germline, CDR1 is SQVTM, CDR2 ANQGSEA. CDR3: CSVEGQSNYGYTF. CDR3 bases: TGCAGCGTGGAGGGACAGTCCAACTATGGCTACACCTTC.

The J gene is TRBJ1-3, the V gene TRBV9; D perhaps matches TRBD1 (5 bases). This CDR3 has 16 residues. Germline CDR1 is SGDLS and CDR2 is YYNGEE. The V end was cut by 4 bases, the J end by 1 base, with 15 bases between. Written as DNA, the CDR3 is TGTGCCAGCAGCTTCCTTGGTGGGGGGTCTGGAAACACCATATATTTT. This gives the protein CASSFLGGGSGNTIYF.

V and J are TRBV18 and TRBJ2-7; a weak D match, TRBD1 (5 bases). CDR1 and CDR2 from the germline V gene are KGHSH and LQKENI. The CDR3 is 14 amino acids. Trimming removed 5 bases at V and 3 bases at J, with 14 bases between. The CDR3 nucleotides read TGTGCCAGCTCAACCAGGGAAGGAAGCTACGAGCAGTACTTC. This sequence encodes CASSTREGSYEQYF.

The J gene is TRBJ2-3, the V gene TRBV10-3, with D possibly matching TRBD2 (5 bases). This CDR3 region has 14 residues. Germline CDR1 ENHRY, CDR2 SYGVKD. V was clipped by 6 bases and J by 4 bases, with 14 bases between them. CDR3 loop: CAIRDSLVADTQYF. The CDR3 DNA reads TGTGCCATCAGGGACTCCCTGGTCGCAGATACGCAGTATTTT.

V is TRBV5-1 and J is TRBJ2-7; 9 bases are a match to TRBD2. Germline V gene sequence: CDR1 SGHRS, CDR2 YFSETQ. This CDR3 contains 15 residues. V shed 1 base, J shed 4 bases, and the junction held 6 bases outside the gene matches. Here the CDR3 DNA reads TGCGCCAGCAGCTTGCGGCTAGCGGGGAGTTACGAGCAGTACTTC. Amino acids: CASSLRLAGSYEQYF.